This paragraph reports one T cell receptor beta chain. The V gene lost 6 bases and the J gene lost 4 bases, with 15 bases spanning the gap. This CDR3 has 14 amino acids. The entry originates in a study of CD8 T cells in Susac syndrome. Random-hexamer reverse transcription was applied to roughly 0.5 to 1 ug RNA. TCRdb re-called the immunoSEQ multiplex PCR reads with MiXCR, one entry per CDR3 protein. The data show roughly 140,000 distinct CDR3 sequences, about 94% seen once. The chain recombines TRBV12-3 or TRBV12-4 with TRBJ1-2, with D unclear. The TCR sequence derives from a human donor with multiple sclerosis. The sample taken for sequencing was CD8+ T cells from PBMCs. CDR3 in amino acids: CASRSDSPFYGYTF. CDR3 sequence (DNA): TGTGCCAGCAGGTCCGACTCCCCCTTCTATGGCTACACCTTC.